This TCR beta chain comes out of a study of T cell responses to AZD1222 COVID-19 vaccine. Notes on the study in general: Sampling captured repertoires only after the peak T cell response.

Measured with immunoSEQ multiplex PCR; TCRdb has only the in-frame clones, and not every one. This sample has about 120,000 clones, with 85% to 90% found just once. On this clone: Antigen: not known.

The sequences come from peripheral blood, collected on day 0 of AZD1222 vaccination. The source of this sequence is an adult in good health.

CDR3 region: CASSLSTKNIQYF. The CDR3 DNA is TGTGCCAGCAGCTTAAGCACCAAAAACATTCAGTACTTC. The chain couples TRBV7-2 to TRBJ2-4, with D uncertain. The ends were cut back, 2 bases at V and 2 bases at J, with 4 bases in the middle. The length of the CDR3 is 13 residues. Per germline, CDR1 SGHTA and CDR2 FQGNSA.